The 2 T cell receptor beta chains below were found in one sample sequenced in a study of patients and donors after allogeneic stem cell transplantation. TCRdb re-called the RT-PCR reads through MiXCR, storing one row per CDR3 protein. The sample holds a few hundred thousand distinct CDR3 sequences, around 40% seen once. What was sequenced was blood, either unsorted or a sorted T cell fraction (not recorded which). These receptor sequences come from a human donor who was either an allogeneic HSCT recipient or a stem cell or donor lymphocyte infusion donor (not recorded which). It is not recorded whose cells these are; they may come from a transplant donor.

This clonotype was seen only a few times. V and J are TRBV20-1 and TRBJ2-4, with 9 bases that match TRBD2. The V and J ends lost 0 bases and 2 bases, in that order; junction bases with no gene match: 5. Germline-derived CDR1 and CDR2 are DFQATT and SNEGSKA (reference sequence). This CDR3 region has 16 residues. The CDR3: CSARDPAGGSKNIQYF. Written as DNA, the CDR3 is TGCAGTGCTAGAGATCCAGCGGGGGGATCCAAAAACATTCAGTACTTC.

Note on this clonotype: The junction shows a germline mismatch at one end, possibly a read error. V and J are TRBV24-1 and TRBJ1-1; D possibly corresponds to TRBD1 (5 bases). This CDR3 comprises 13 residues. In germline, CDR1 is KGHDR, CDR2 SFDVKD. The CDR3 DNA follows: TGTCCCACCGGTGACGGGGGGAACACTGAAGCTTTCTTT. Its translation is CPTGDGGNTEAFF.